This paragraph reports one T cell receptor beta chain. Treatment here: approximately 18 received Ad26.COV2.S at low or high dose, single or two shots; about 5 received placebo; per-sample allocation not given. Sampling was done on day 63 after the first vaccine or placebo injection. Donor was an adult aged 18-55 years in Boston. Wuhan-strain SARS-CoV-2 spike was expressed by the Ad26 vector that made up the vaccine. The data originate from a study of Ad26.COV2.S vaccination and SARS-CoV-2 variants. TCRdb's copy holds only in-frame clones and misses some; the assay was immunoSEQ multiplex PCR. This table has about 420,000 clones, over 75% appearing once. There are 19 residues in the CDR3. V lost 3 bases, J lost 1 base, and 21 bases lay in between.

This TCR was recovered from a person aged 18-60 years who received the Ad26.COV2.S COVID-19 vaccine or a placebo. The V and J genes are TRBV23-1 and TRBJ1-4, with D perhaps TRBD1 (5 bases). TRBV23-1 is treated as an ORF (open reading frame) with a function not yet certain. The sample consisted of peripheral blood, taken in a trial of Ad26.COV2.S vaccine versus placebo. CDR3 region: CASSQVDGAGGETNEKLFF. The DNA for the CDR3 is TGCGCCAGCAGTCAGGTTGACGGGGCGGGAGGGGAAACTAATGAAAAACTGTTTTTT.